These T cell receptor beta chains were read from a single sample in a study of persistence of HIV-infected CD4 T cells. Clones were read by immunoSEQ multiplex PCR, and TCRdb kept only the in-frame ones, dropping some. In the table there are some 30,000 clones, roughly 82% of which are singletons. Their antigen targets remain unknown. This material consisted of CD4+ T cells sorted from PBMCs after approximately 18-hour stimulation, taken from a patient who received antiretroviral therapy. The receptor source for this set is an adult woman with HIV who was CMV-seropositive. Both conserved end residues are part of each CDR3. The D gene is left open where the match is weak. Clone size is given for some rows only: seen once, a few or many times, or a class if the clone is expanded.

v_gene: TRBV15; j_gene: TRBJ1-2; abundance: .; d_gene: .; len: 14; CDR3aa: CATSPPDSNYGYTF; CDR3nt: TGTGCCACCAGCCCACCGGACAGTAACTATGGCTACACCTTC
v_gene: TRBV30; j_gene: TRBJ1-1; abundance: .; d_gene: TRBD1; len: 15; CDR3aa: CAWSPRLRGYTEAFF; CDR3nt: TGTGCCTGGAGCCCTCGGCTCAGGGGGTACACTGAAGCTTTCTTT
v_gene: TRBV5-1; j_gene: TRBJ2-1; abundance: .; d_gene: TRBD2; len: 17; CDR3aa: CASSRGLAGGLENEQFF; CDR3nt: TGCGCCAGCAGCCGGGGGCTAGCGGGAGGGCTGGAAAATGAGCAGTTCTTC
v_gene: TRBV28; j_gene: TRBJ2-7; abundance: .; d_gene: .; len: 13; CDR3aa: CASTGQPSYEQYF; CDR3nt: TGTGCCAGCACCGGACAGCCGTCTTACGAGCAGTACTTC
v_gene: TRBV9; j_gene: TRBJ1-2; abundance: few; d_gene: TRBD1; len: 16; CDR3aa: CASSVDLGTANDGYTF; CDR3nt: TGTGCCAGCAGCGTAGACCTTGGGACAGCTAATGATGGCTACACCTTC
v_gene: TRBV11-1; j_gene: TRBJ2-1; abundance: .; d_gene: TRBD1; len: 15; CDR3aa: CASSRTGSILNEQFF; CDR3nt: TGTGCCAGCAGCCGGACAGGGTCTATACTCAATGAGCAGTTCTTC
v_gene: TRBV30; j_gene: TRBJ1-2; abundance: .; d_gene: TRBD1; len: 14; CDR3aa: CAWISRQGASGYTF; CDR3nt: TGTGCCTGGATCTCTCGGCAGGGGGCGTCTGGCTACACCTTC
v_gene: TRBV18; j_gene: TRBJ1-5; abundance: .; d_gene: .; len: 13; CDR3aa: CASSPRSNQPQHF; CDR3nt: TGTGCCAGCTCACCAAGGAGCAATCAGCCCCAGCATTTT
v_gene: TRBV7-2; j_gene: TRBJ2-7; abundance: .; d_gene: .; len: 14; CDR3aa: CASSLGGRTREQYF; CDR3nt: TGTGCCAGCAGCTTAGGGGGTAGGACACGCGAGCAGTACTTC
v_gene: TRBV27; j_gene: TRBJ2-2; abundance: .; d_gene: .; len: 12; CDR3aa: CASSFLGGELFF; CDR3nt: TGTGCCAGCAGTTTTTTGGGGGGGGAGCTGTTTTTT
v_gene: TRBV30; j_gene: TRBJ1-5; abundance: .; d_gene: .; len: 15; CDR3aa: CAWNRGPNSNQPQHF; CDR3nt: TGTGCCTGGAATCGCGGGCCAAATAGCAATCAGCCCCAGCATTTT
v_gene: TRBV18; j_gene: TRBJ1-2; abundance: .; d_gene: TRBD1; len: 14; CDR3aa: CASSGQGANYGYTF; CDR3nt: TGTGCCAGCTCCGGACAGGGGGCAAACTATGGCTACACCTTC
v_gene: TRBV3-1/TRBV3-2; j_gene: TRBJ2-2; abundance: .; d_gene: TRBD1; len: 17; CDR3aa: CASSLSGDRGMTGELFF; CDR3nt: TGTGCCAGCAGCCTTTCGGGGGACAGGGGCATGACCGGGGAGCTGTTTTTT
v_gene: TRBV2; j_gene: TRBJ1-1; abundance: .; d_gene: .; len: 15; CDR3aa: CASSTPTGLFTEAFF; CDR3nt: TGTGCCAGCAGTACTCCGACAGGTTTGTTCACTGAAGCTTTCTTT
v_gene: TRBV5-6; j_gene: TRBJ2-1; abundance: .; d_gene: TRBD2; len: 15; CDR3aa: CASSSGTRLLGEQFF; CDR3nt: TGTGCCAGCAGTTCCGGGACTAGGCTCTTGGGTGAGCAGTTCTTC
v_gene: TRBV7-2; j_gene: TRBJ1-2; abundance: once; d_gene: .; len: 15; CDR3aa: CASSLGRRSNYGYTF; CDR3nt: TGTGCCAGCAGCTTAGGACGGAGGTCTAACTATGGCTACACCTTC
v_gene: TRBV5-5; j_gene: TRBJ2-3; abundance: .; d_gene: TRBD1; len: 15; CDR3aa: CASSPQGASTDTQYF; CDR3nt: TGTGCCAGCAGCCCCCAGGGGGCTAGCACAGATACGCAGTATTTT
v_gene: TRBV10-2; j_gene: TRBJ2-5; abundance: .; d_gene: TRBD2; len: 15; CDR3aa: CASRRLAGGQGTQYF; CDR3nt: TGCGCCAGCAGACGACTAGCGGGAGGCCAGGGGACCCAGTACTTC
v_gene: TRBV9; j_gene: TRBJ2-7; abundance: .; d_gene: .; len: 11; CDR3aa: CASSASGEQYF; CDR3nt: TGTGCCAGCAGCGCGTCAGGCGAGCAGTACTTC
v_gene: TRBV9; j_gene: TRBJ1-4; abundance: .; d_gene: .; len: 14; CDR3aa: CASSVQGANEKLFF; CDR3nt: TGTGCCAGCAGCGTACAGGGCGCTAATGAAAAACTGTTTTTT
v_gene: TRBV2; j_gene: TRBJ2-4; abundance: .; d_gene: .; len: 16; CDR3aa: CASSGGRGGAKNIQYF; CDR3nt: TGTGCCAGCAGTGGGGGCCGGGGTGGAGCCAAAAACATTCAGTACTTC
v_gene: TRBV5-8; j_gene: TRBJ1-2; abundance: .; d_gene: TRBD1; len: 16; CDR3aa: CASSLPGTGANYGYTF; CDR3nt: TGTGCCAGCAGCTTGCCCGGGACAGGAGCTAACTATGGCTACACCTTC
v_gene: TRBV3-1/TRBV3-2; j_gene: TRBJ1-2; abundance: .; d_gene: .; len: 16; CDR3aa: CASSRNTGQSAYGYTF; CDR3nt: TGTGCCAGCAGCCGTAATACCGGACAGTCGGCCTATGGCTACACCTTC
v_gene: TRBV2; j_gene: TRBJ2-3; abundance: once; d_gene: .; len: 16; CDR3aa: CASSEGSSGRSDTQYF; CDR3nt: TGTGCCAGCAGTGAGGGGTCTAGTGGGAGGTCAGATACGCAGTATTTT
v_gene: TRBV5-1; j_gene: TRBJ1-5; abundance: .; d_gene: .; len: 15; CDR3aa: CASSLFGADNQPQHF; CDR3nt: TGCGCCAGCAGCTTGTTCGGGGCAGACAATCAGCCCCAGCATTTT
v_gene: TRBV6-2/TRBV6-3; j_gene: TRBJ1-2; abundance: .; d_gene: .; len: 13; CDR3aa: CASSNPGDYGYTF; CDR3nt: TGTGCCAGCAGTAACCCAGGGGACTATGGCTACACCTTC
v_gene: TRBV4-1; j_gene: TRBJ1-5; abundance: .; d_gene: .; len: 16; CDR3aa: CASSQGPPGPEHPQHF; CDR3nt: TGCGCCAGCAGCCAAGGACCACCGGGACCCGAGCACCCCCAGCATTTT
v_gene: TRBV7-3; j_gene: TRBJ1-1; abundance: .; d_gene: .; len: 13; CDR3aa: CASSLSKLGEAFF; CDR3nt: TGTGCCAGCAGCTTATCGAAATTGGGCGAAGCTTTCTTT
v_gene: TRBV12-3/TRBV12-4; j_gene: TRBJ1-5; abundance: .; d_gene: .; len: 13; CDR3aa: CASGGGNNQPQHF; CDR3nt: TGTGCCAGCGGCGGGGGTAACAATCAGCCCCAGCATTTT
v_gene: TRBV5-1; j_gene: TRBJ2-3; abundance: once; d_gene: .; len: 15; CDR3aa: CASTPSGKITDTQYF; CDR3nt: TGCGCCAGCACCCCGTCGGGCAAAATCACAGATACGCAGTATTTT
v_gene: TRBV10-3; j_gene: TRBJ2-3; abundance: once; d_gene: .; len: 12; CDR3aa: CAIAGDTDTQYF; CDR3nt: TGTGCCATCGCAGGGGACACAGATACGCAGTATTTT
v_gene: TRBV5-1; j_gene: TRBJ2-1; abundance: .; d_gene: .; len: 11; CDR3aa: CASSLNNEQFF; CDR3nt: TGCGCCAGCAGTCTGAACAATGAGCAGTTCTTC